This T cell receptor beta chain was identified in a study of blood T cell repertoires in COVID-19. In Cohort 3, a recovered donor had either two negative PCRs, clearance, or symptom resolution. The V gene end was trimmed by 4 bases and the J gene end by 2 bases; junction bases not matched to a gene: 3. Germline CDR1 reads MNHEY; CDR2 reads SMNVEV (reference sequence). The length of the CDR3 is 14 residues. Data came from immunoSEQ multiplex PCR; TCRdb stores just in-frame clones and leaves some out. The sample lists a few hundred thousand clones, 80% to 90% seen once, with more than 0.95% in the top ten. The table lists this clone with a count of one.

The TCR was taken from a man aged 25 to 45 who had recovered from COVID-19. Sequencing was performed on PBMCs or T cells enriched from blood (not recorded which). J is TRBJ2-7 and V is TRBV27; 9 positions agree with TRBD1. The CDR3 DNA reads TGTGCCAGCAGTTCCCGGACAGGGGCCTACGAGCAGTACTTC. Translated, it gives CASSSRTGAYEQYF.